This TCR beta chain comes out of a study of CD8 T cells in Susac syndrome. Whole-study results and caveats: A relatively small number of individuals underwent TCR sequencing and HLA analysis.

An input of about 0.5 to 1 ug of RNA was subjected to reverse transcription using random hexamers. Via MiXCR, TCRdb re-called the immunoSEQ multiplex PCR reads, giving one row per CDR3 protein. The sample has about 73,000 distinct CDR3 sequences, around 96% seen once; the top ten hold about 0.4%. V shed 5 bases, J shed 1 base, and the junction held 16 bases outside the gene matches. This CDR3 is built from 19 residues. Germline lookup yields CDR1 LNHDA and CDR2 SQIVND (reference sequence). Points on this clonotype: Its antigen remains unknown.

V is TRBV19 and J is TRBJ2-5, with TRBD1 matching 10 bases. Sequencing was carried out using CD8+ T cells from PBMCs. The clonotype was recovered from a human donor with multiple sclerosis. CDR3 DNA: TGTGCCAGTAGTCGGCCGGGACAGGGGAGAAGGGAGGTCCAAGAGACCCAGTACTTC. Translating it yields CASSRPGQGRREVQETQYF.